The source of this T cell receptor (beta chain) is a study of PD-1 blockade in classical Hodgkin lymphoma. TCRdb's table, derived via immunoSEQ multiplex PCR, lists solely in-frame clones and lacks some. The sample lists 30,000 to 45,000 clones; approximately 86% were seen once. In the case of this clone: The antigen is undetermined.

Every patient had relapsed following autologous stem cell transplantation, and cohorts differed in brentuximab vedotin exposure. Trimming removed 3 bases at V and 6 bases at J, with 9 bases between. This CDR3 contains 12 residues. CDR1 is MNHEY, CDR2 SMNVEV, per germline (reference sequence). Study outcomes and limitations: Repertoire differences lack defined causes, possibly disease activity or prior therapy. A reduction in baseline TCR diversity was reportedly seen in newly diagnosed patients relative to healthy donors. CD4+ TCR diversity, unlike CD8+, climbed significantly by C4D1.

The receptor was derived from a human donor with classical Hodgkin lymphoma. The sequenced sample was peripheral blood mononuclear cells (PBMCs), obtained before the second cycle of nivolumab. V and J are TRBV27 and TRBJ2-7; tentative D call: TRBD2 (5 bases). The CDR3 region is CASSFLGSEQYF. For the CDR3, the DNA is TGTGCCAGCAGTTTTCTAGGGAGCGAGCAGTACTTC.